The T cell receptor (beta chain) under discussion was sequenced for a study of blood T cell repertoires in COVID-19. Study-wide background: Material from acute and convalescent COVID-19 was sourced from the United States, Italy and Spain.

This CDR3 contains 14 residues. Unmatched junction bases numbered 5, after V lost 5 bases and J lost 2 bases. Germline V gene data show CDR1 as SGHAT and CDR2 as FQDESV (reference sequence). Per the authors' pipeline: The authors estimated nucleated cell counts from reference gene primer amplification. Here immunoSEQ multiplex PCR was the method, and the copy in TCRdb shows in-frame clones only, minus some. The D gene and trimming were derived from the DNA, and the V and J assignments and clone size from that table. The repertoire holds around 260,000 clones, with under 90% as singletons. The sequence was collected from a man aged 60 to 69 with acute or convalescent COVID-19. The chain is built from TRBV11-1 and TRBJ2-5; TRBD2 matches 7 bases. Source material: peripheral blood. CDR3 DNA: TGTGCCAGCAGCGGGGGGAGGGTACAAGAGACCCAGTACTTC. Residues: CASSGGRVQETQYF.